This T cell receptor (beta chain) was captured in a study of early T cells in non-severe SARS-CoV-2 infection. Whole-study results and caveats: There was a bias toward anti-spike CD8 responses in VDJdb matching, which missed private and CD4 specificities.

The germline V gene has CDR1 SEHNR and CDR2 FQNEAQ (reference sequence). V was pared by 4 bases and J by 7 bases, with 5 bases between. This CDR3 spans 12 amino acids. This clonotype was seen a handful of times. The antigen is undetermined. Individual cDNA molecules received unique molecular identifiers. TCRdb recomputed calls from the 5' RACE reads with MiXCR, one row per CDR3 protein. Of tens of thousands of distinct CDR3 sequences in the sample, roughly 9.2% are singletons; the top ten hold approximately 4%. The sample comprised whole blood. The chain recombines TRBV7-9 with TRBJ1-6; D is ambiguous. The TCR comes from an adult who was a healthcare worker with PCR-confirmed SARS-CoV-2 infection or an uninfected control (not recorded which). In nucleotides, the CDR3 is TGTGCCAGCAGCTACTCGAATTCACCCCTCCACTTT. This codes for CASSYSNSPLHF.